The rows below give T cell receptor beta chains drawn from one sample of a study of T-cell reconstitution after alpha-beta-depleted transplantation in children. A single record per CDR3 protein comes from TCRdb applying MiXCR to the PCR reads. The sample records about 980,000 distinct CDR3 sequences, roughly 29% being singletons. Here the sequenced sample was PBMCs, mostly from graft donor cells, taken 360 days after TCRalphabeta/CD19-depleted stem cell transplant. These TCRs come from a boy less than two years old who had a stem cell transplant for SCID, so the T cells may come from the graft donor. Each CDR3 is given with its conserved first and last residue. D genes are given only for firm matches. Only some rows state a clone size, as once, few, many or a class for expanded clones.

D	V	size	J	DNA	CDR3
-	TRBV20-1	-	TRBJ2-3	TGCAGTGCTAGAGGAGGTAGCGGAAACACAGATACGCAGTATTTT	CSARGGSGNTDTQYF
TRBD2	TRBV11-2	-	TRBJ2-5	TGTGCCAGCAGCAGAGCGGGGTTAGGAGAGACCCAGTACTTC	CASSRAGLGETQYF
TRBD2	TRBV24-1	few	TRBJ2-3	TGTGCCACCAGGGACGGGGGGGCCCCTTCTGATACGCAGTATTTT	CATRDGGAPSDTQYF
-	TRBV20-1	-	TRBJ2-3	TGCAGTGCTACTCCCCCGGGGGCACGTATAGCAGATACGCAGTATTTT	CSATPPGARIADTQYF
-	TRBV5-1	-	TRBJ2-3	TGCGCCAGCAGCTTGGGCGAGACAGATACGCAGTATTTT	CASSLGETDTQYF
-	TRBV19	-	TRBJ1-5	TGTGCCAGTAGGACACTAGAAGGGTTCCCACAGCCCCAGCATTTT	CASRTLEGFPQPQHF
-	TRBV6-5	few	TRBJ1-5	TGTGCCAGCAGTTACTCGTCAGTCAATCAGCCCCAGCATTTT	CASSYSSVNQPQHF
TRBD2	TRBV2	many	TRBJ2-7	TGTGCCAGCAGTGAAACGTGGGCTAGCGGGGAGGGCTCCTACGAGCAGTACTTC	CASSETWASGEGSYEQYF
-	TRBV7-9	-	TRBJ1-4	TGTGCCAGCAGCAGTGCCACCCCGGTCGGAGAAAAACTGTTTTTT	CASSSATPVGEKLFF
-	TRBV12-3/TRBV12-4	-	TRBJ2-2	TGTGCCAGCAGCCCCGGGCCTCTGGCCGGGGAGCTGTTTTTT	CASSPGPLAGELFF
-	TRBV20-1	-	TRBJ2-1	TGCAGTGGGGGGCTCGGGCAAGAGCAGTTCTTC	CSGGLGQEQFF
-	TRBV4-3	-	TRBJ1-3	TGCGCCAGCAGCCAAGAGTGGTGGGCCGGCTCTGGAAACACCATATATTTT	CASSQEWWAGSGNTIYF
-	TRBV12-3/TRBV12-4	few	TRBJ1-2	TGTGCCAGCAGCCCCCAGGGGTTTAACTATGGCTACACCTTC	CASSPQGFNYGYTF
TRBD1	TRBV12-3/TRBV12-4	many	TRBJ2-5	TGTGCCAGCAGCCGGGACAGGGCCCAAGAGACCCAGTACTTC	CASSRDRAQETQYF
TRBD1	TRBV6-1	-	TRBJ1-1	TGTGCCAGCAGTGGGCTAACCGGGACAGGAGCTGAAGCTTTCTTT	CASSGLTGTGAEAFF
-	TRBV5-1	many	TRBJ2-1	TGCGCCAGCAGCTTGGAGCTCAATGAGCAGTTCTTC	CASSLELNEQFF
TRBD2	TRBV7-2	few	TRBJ2-1	TGTGCCAGCAGCTTAGCGCCTGGGGGGGGGTCAAATGAGCAGTTCTTC	CASSLAPGGGSNEQFF
TRBD1	TRBV12-3/TRBV12-4	few	TRBJ2-5	TGTGCCAGCAGTCCAACCCCCGGACAGGCCCAAGAGACCCAGTACTTC	CASSPTPGQAQETQYF
TRBD2	TRBV4-1	-	TRBJ2-7	TGCGCCAGCAGCCAAGTTCTAGCGGGGGTGGAGTACTTC	CASSQVLAGVEYF
-	TRBV5-5	many	TRBJ2-1	TGTGCCAGCAGCTTGTGGGCCGCTTACAATGAGCAGTTCTTC	CASSLWAAYNEQFF
-	TRBV5-5	-	TRBJ1-4	TGTGCCATCAGCTTGGCCGCGGGAGAAAAACTGTTTTTT	CAISLAAGEKLFF
TRBD2	TRBV5-4	-	TRBJ2-5	TGTGCCAGCAGCTTCAGAGCGGGAGAGGAAGAGACCCAGTACTTC	CASSFRAGEEETQYF
-	TRBV7-6	-	TRBJ2-2	TGTGCCAGCAGCTTACAGTCCTCGGCGGTCACCGGGGAGCTGTTTTTT	CASSLQSSAVTGELFF
-	TRBV7-8	-	TRBJ2-5	TGTGCCAGCAGCTTTTCAGTGCAAGAGACCCAGTACTTC	CASSFSVQETQYF
TRBD1	TRBV12-3/TRBV12-4	few	TRBJ2-3	TGTGCCAGCACCTTGGGACAGGGAACAGATACGCAGTATTTT	CASTLGQGTDTQYF
-	TRBV12-5	-	TRBJ1-1	TGTGCTAGTGCCGCGGGCGGGACCCCTTTTCCTGCTTTCTTT	CASAAGGTPFPAFF
TRBD2	TRBV15	-	TRBJ2-1	TGTGCCACCAGCTTTAAAGAGCGGGGGGGCCCCGGAGAGCAGTTCTTC	CATSFKERGGPGEQFF
-	TRBV5-1	few	TRBJ2-7	TGCGCCAGCAGCTTGGCCACAGGACCCACGGAGCAGTACTTC	CASSLATGPTEQYF
-	TRBV12-3/TRBV12-4	few	TRBJ1-1	TGTGCCAGCAGTTTAGATGGCCCAGGCAACACTGAAGCTTTCTTT	CASSLDGPGNTEAFF
-	TRBV9	-	TRBJ2-5	TGTGCCAGCAGCTCTACCCCCGGGACGGAAGAGACCCAGTACTTC	CASSSTPGTEETQYF
TRBD1	TRBV5-1	-	TRBJ2-1	TGCGCCAGCAGGACAGGGCATGAGCAGTTCTTC	CASRTGHEQFF
-	TRBV20-1	many	TRBJ2-7	TGCAGTGCTAGAGCCCGTGGGGCCTTAGTCTACGAGCAGTACTTC	CSARARGALVYEQYF
-	TRBV5-8	few	TRBJ1-5	TGTGCCAGCAGCCGCGGACAGCCAAGCAATCAGCCCCAGCATTTT	CASSRGQPSNQPQHF
TRBD1	TRBV27	-	TRBJ2-7	TGTGCCAGCAGTTTATATCCCCCGGGACAGGGATCCTACGAGCAGTACTTC	CASSLYPPGQGSYEQYF
-	TRBV28	-	TRBJ2-7	TGTGCCAGCAGTTTCGGCCCACCGGACGGACCCTACGAGCAGTACTTC	CASSFGPPDGPYEQYF
TRBD1	TRBV12-3/TRBV12-4	few	TRBJ2-5	TGTGCCAGCAGTTTCCAGACAGGGGAGATCCAAGAGACCCAGTACTTC	CASSFQTGEIQETQYF
-	TRBV18	few	TRBJ1-1	TGTGCCAGCTCACCAGATGGGGGGAACACTGAAGCTTTCTTT	CASSPDGGNTEAFF
TRBD1	TRBV18	-	TRBJ2-2	TGTGCCAGCTCGTATGGGACAGCCACCGGGGAGCTGTTTTTT	CASSYGTATGELFF
-	TRBV2	few	TRBJ1-5	TGTGCCAGCAGTGAGGGCCAGGGAGGGCGGCCCCAGCATTTT	CASSEGQGGRPQHF
-	TRBV6-2/TRBV6-3	few	TRBJ2-7	TGTGCCAGCAGTCCACACCGGGACGTAAGCTCCTACGAGCAGTACTTC	CASSPHRDVSSYEQYF
-	TRBV5-1	-	TRBJ1-1	TGCGCCAGCAGGAAGGGGCGGGATACTGAAGCTTTCTTT	CASRKGRDTEAFF
-	TRBV5-1	few	TRBJ2-3	TGCGCCAGCAGCCCCGGGACTGCCCGACCTTGCACAGATACGCAGTATTTT	CASSPGTARPCTDTQYF
TRBD1	TRBV7-9	many	TRBJ1-1	TGTGCCAGCAGCTCGGACAGGGGTTTGAACACTGAAGCTTTCTTT	CASSSDRGLNTEAFF
-	TRBV30	-	TRBJ2-7	TGTGCCTGGAGGAGACGGGGAGCGTACGAGCAGTACTTC	CAWRRRGAYEQYF
-	TRBV9	few	TRBJ1-1	TGTGCCAGCAGCGTAGGTGGGGGAGGGACTGAAGCTTTCTTT	CASSVGGGGTEAFF
-	TRBV27	-	TRBJ2-2	TGTGCCAGCAGTCCGGACTGGCTCACCGGGGAGCTGTTTTTT	CASSPDWLTGELFF
TRBD1	TRBV5-1	-	TRBJ2-5	TGCGCCAGCAGATCACAGGGGAGAGAGACCCAGTACTTC	CASRSQGRETQYF
TRBD2	TRBV7-9	-	TRBJ2-1	TGTGCCAGCAGCCTAAGAAGCGGACTAGCGGGGGGTCTACAGTTCTTC	CASSLRSGLAGGLQFF
TRBD1	TRBV5-1	-	TRBJ2-2	TGCGCCAGCAGTCCCAGTCAGGGGGCGGCGGCCGGGGAGCTGTTTTTT	CASSPSQGAAAGELFF
-	TRBV20-1	few	TRBJ1-2	TGCAGTCCTGACAGATACTATGGCTACACCTTC	CSPDRYYGYTF
TRBD1	TRBV5-1	few	TRBJ2-1	TGCGCCAGCACCCGGACAGGGGGCAGGGATGAGCAGTTCTTC	CASTRTGGRDEQFF
TRBD2	TRBV20-1	-	TRBJ2-3	TGCAGTGCTAGAGACCTGGGACTAGCGGGGATGGATACGCAGTATTTT	CSARDLGLAGMDTQYF
-	TRBV30	few	TRBJ1-1	TGTGCCTGGGACATGAACACTGAAGCTTTCTTT	CAWDMNTEAFF